The clone carrying this TCR beta chain was counted only a few times. Antigen: not known. The V gene's germline CDR1 is SQVTM and CDR2 ANQGSEA. The V end was cut by 4 bases, the J end by 1 base, with 11 bases between. The CDR3 runs 14 residues. The data stem from a study of T-cell reconstitution after alpha-beta-depleted transplantation in children. Study-level results: The high TCRbeta diversity at day 60 in some patients came from surviving recipient T cells and thymic progenitors. Most T-cell counts and diversity one year after the transplant came from T cells that were newly produced. Expanded clones from the graft, numbering several hundred, reportedly supplied alpha-beta T cells about two months after transplant.

The TCRbeta library was prepared with unique molecular identifiers. TCRdb recomputed calls from the PCR reads with MiXCR, one row per CDR3 protein. The table lists fewer than 750,000 distinct CDR3 sequences, around 27% of them singletons. The sequenced sample was PBMCs, obtained before TCRalphabeta/CD19-depleted stem cell transplant. The chain has TRBV29-1 and TRBJ2-1; tentative D call: TRBD1 (5 bases). This TCR derives from a boy under two years old with Wiskott-Aldrich syndrome, due to receive a stem cell transplant. Here the CDR3 DNA reads TGCAGCGTTGGCAGGGCCGGGTCCTACAATGAGCAGTTCTTC. Translation: CSVGRAGSYNEQFF.